The TCR beta chain under discussion was sequenced for a study of technical replicates of blood from a handful of donors. Using immunoSEQ multiplex PCR, the repertoire was profiled, and TCRdb retains in-frame clones only, with some absent. The table lists tens of thousands of clones, roughly 95% of them singletons, with approximately 0.39% in the top ten. CDR3 size: 12 residues. Germline CDR1 MDHEN, CDR2 SYDVKM. V lost 3 bases and J 9 bases, leaving 12 bases between the germline ends. Sequenced input: T cells isolated from PBMCs. This sequence was found in a human donor in good health. The chain links TRBV28 to TRBJ2-7, with D perhaps TRBD1 (5 bases). CDR3 sequence reads: CASSFPGIVQYF. The CDR3 DNA reads TGTGCCAGCAGTTTCCCAGGGATCGTGCAGTACTTC.